This record concerns one T cell receptor (beta chain) sequence. The data were obtained in a study of blood T cell repertoires in COVID-19. Across the study: Sites across the United States, Italy and Spain contributed samples from acute and convalescent COVID-19. T cells, B-cell-depleted T cells, or PBMCs supplied cDNA or gDNA.

With 5 bases removed from V and 2 bases from J, the gap between germline ends came to 16 bases. The CDR3 consists of 16 residues. CDR1 is LNHDA and CDR2 is SQIVND in the germline V gene (reference sequence). The authors' processing: Reference gene primer amplification yielded estimated nucleated cell counts. Measured with immunoSEQ multiplex PCR; TCRdb has only the in-frame clones, and not every one. V and J calls plus clone size are reproduced from that table; the DNA served to infer D and trimming. The table lists under 250,000 clones, 80% to 85% of them singletons. The sequenced material came from peripheral blood. The sequence came from an older woman with acute or convalescent COVID-19. This chain joins TRBV19 and TRBJ1-5; possible D gene TRBD1, 6 bases. The CDR3 is CASSYRIRTGNQPQHF. The CDR3 DNA reads as TGTGCCAGTAGTTACCGAATCAGGACAGGCAATCAGCCCCAGCATTTT.